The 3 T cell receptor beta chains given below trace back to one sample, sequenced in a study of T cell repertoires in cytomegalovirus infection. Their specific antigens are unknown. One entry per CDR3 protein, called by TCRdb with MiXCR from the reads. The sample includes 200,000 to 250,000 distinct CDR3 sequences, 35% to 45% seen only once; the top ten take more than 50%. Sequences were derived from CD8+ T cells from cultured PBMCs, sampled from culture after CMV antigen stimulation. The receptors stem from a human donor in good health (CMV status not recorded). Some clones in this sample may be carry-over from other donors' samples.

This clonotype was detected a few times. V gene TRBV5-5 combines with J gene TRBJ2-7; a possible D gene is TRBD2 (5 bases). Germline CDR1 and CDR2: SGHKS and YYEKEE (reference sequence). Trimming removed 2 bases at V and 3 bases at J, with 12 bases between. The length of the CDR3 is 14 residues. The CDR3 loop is CASSLRDGDYEQYF. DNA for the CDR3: TGTGCCAGCAGCTTACGCGACGGGGACTACGAGCAGTACTTC. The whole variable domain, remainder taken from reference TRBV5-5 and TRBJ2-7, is DAGVTQSPTHLIKTRGQQVTLRCSPISGHKSVSWYQQVLGQGPQFIFQYYEKEERGRGNFPDRFSARQFPNYSSELNVNALLLGDSALYLCASSLRDGDYEQYFGPGTRLTVT.

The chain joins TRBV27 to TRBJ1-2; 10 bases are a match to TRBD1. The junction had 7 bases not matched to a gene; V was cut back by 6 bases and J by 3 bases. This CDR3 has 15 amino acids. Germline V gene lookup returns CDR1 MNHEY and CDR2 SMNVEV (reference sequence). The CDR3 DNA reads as TGTGCCAGCAGGACACGGACAGGGGGTTACTATGGCTACACCTTC. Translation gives CASRTRTGGYYGYTF.

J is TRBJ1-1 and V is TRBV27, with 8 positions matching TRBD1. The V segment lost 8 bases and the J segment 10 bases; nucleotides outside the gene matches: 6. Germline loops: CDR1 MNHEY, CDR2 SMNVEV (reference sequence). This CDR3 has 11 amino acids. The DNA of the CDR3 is TGTGCCAGCCACGGGACAGGACTAGCTTTCTTT. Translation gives CASHGTGLAFF.